This T cell receptor (beta chain) was recorded in a study of blood T cell repertoires in COVID-19. Study at large: PBMCs, B-cell-depleted T cells, or T cells were the source of the cDNA or gDNA that made up the material.

As handled by the study authors: Estimation of nucleated cell counts relied on the amplification of reference gene primers. TCRdb's table, derived via immunoSEQ multiplex PCR, lists solely in-frame clones and lacks some. V and J calls and clone size are those listed in that table; D and trimming were worked out from the DNA. The sample carries tens of thousands of clones, about 88% recorded once. This CDR3 is 19 amino acids long. V was trimmed by 0 bases and J by 0 bases, leaving 17 bases between them. Per germline, CDR1 LGHDT and CDR2 YNNKEL (reference sequence). The sample consisted of peripheral blood. The chain links TRBV3-1 (or the pseudogene TRBV3-2) to TRBJ1-4; D remains unclear. This receptor was obtained from a man aged 55-75 years with acute or convalescent COVID-19. CDR3 in DNA: TGTGCCAGCAGCCAAGAAGGCAGGCTGGATACTGCAACTAATGAAAAACTGTTTTTT. It is translated as CASSQEGRLDTATNEKLFF.